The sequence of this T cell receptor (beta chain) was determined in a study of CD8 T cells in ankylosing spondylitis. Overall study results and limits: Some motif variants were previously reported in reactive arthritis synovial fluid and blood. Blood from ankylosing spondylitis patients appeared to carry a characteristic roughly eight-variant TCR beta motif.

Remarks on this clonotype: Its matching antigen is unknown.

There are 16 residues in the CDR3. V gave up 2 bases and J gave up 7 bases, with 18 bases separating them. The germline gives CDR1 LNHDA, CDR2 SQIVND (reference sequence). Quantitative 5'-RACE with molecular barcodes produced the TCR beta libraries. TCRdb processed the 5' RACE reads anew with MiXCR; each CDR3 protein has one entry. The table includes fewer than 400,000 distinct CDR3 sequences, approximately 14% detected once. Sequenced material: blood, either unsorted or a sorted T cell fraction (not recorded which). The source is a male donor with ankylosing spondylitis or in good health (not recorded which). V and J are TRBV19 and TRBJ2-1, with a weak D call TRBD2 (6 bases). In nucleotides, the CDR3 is TGTGCCAGTAGTATACGCGGCGGCCCTGGAGGGAATGAGCAGTTCTTC. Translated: CASSIRGGPGGNEQFF. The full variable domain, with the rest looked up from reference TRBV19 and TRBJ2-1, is DGGITQSPKYLFRKEGQNVTLSCEQNLNHDAMYWYRQDPGQGLRLIYYSQIVNDFQKGDIAEGYSVSREKKESFPLTVTSAQKNPTAFYLCASSIRGGPGGNEQFFGPGTRLTVL.